This T cell receptor beta chain is drawn from a study of T cell responses to AZD1222 COVID-19 vaccine (dated by TCRdb to the early 2020s). With respect to the entire study: AZD1222 recipients with second doses at about 4 weeks or about 12 weeks were pooled, because spike-specific TCR depth and breadth did not differ between schedules. Trial participants were enrolled by age into 18-55, 56-69 and 70-plus year subgroups, with about 150, 27 and 61 TCR-sequenced participants respectively. A total of roughly 240 trial participants underwent TCR sequencing, of whom about 200 received two doses of AZD1222 and about 25 received two doses of the MenACWY control vaccine. The investigation overall reported the following: In the small 56-69-year group, the increase in depth fell short of significance, most likely because of low power. The vaccine-associated CD4 TCRs covered the entire spike protein, and the dominant responses fell in regions 160-218 and 743-854. Conclusions about previously exposed vaccinees are limited, since just five or six AZD1222 recipients were seropositive for SARS-CoV-2 at baseline. After two AZD1222 doses, both the breadth and the depth of spike-specific TCRs were significantly higher than at day 0 and than in MenACWY recipients. Nearly half of unique spike-specific TCRs reportedly recognized epitopes outside regions mutated in the B.1.351 and B.1.1.7 variants. Participants were mostly white British, with more females than males. The authors suggested clonal diversity may have been underestimated. Because no samples from the day 14 peak response were available, repertoires could be characterized only after the peak T cell response.

The time point label for this specimen denotes: baseline before first vaccination. Samples from vaccinated people were obtained from the UK trials COV001 and COV002, which included a single-blind randomized controlled phase 2/3 trial of AZD1222 (ChAdOx1 nCoV-19) in healthy adults. For TCRbeta chain sequencing, PBMC samples were collected from trial participants at day 0 and at day 28 after the second dose. The CDR3 regions of human TCRbeta chains were analyzed by immunosequencing. From the authors' description of their analysis: Repertoire TCRs were checked for matches against a reference library of SARS-CoV-2-specific TCRs that had been generated using the MIRA antigen-specificity platform. Breadth was defined as the fraction of unique TCRs that were SARS-CoV-2-associated. Depth was defined as the fraction of total T cells that were SARS-CoV-2-associated. Using the MIRA data, every spike-specific TCR was mapped to the spike region that the TCR reacted to and assigned to either a CD4 or a CD8 class. Log10-transformed breadth and depth values were compared by one-way ANOVA with Sidak's multiple comparisons tests. TCRdb provides this immuneACCESS table in a form limited to in-frame rearrangements. Some clones are lacking; in checked studies, under half of them reflect an unresolved V gene, and why the rest are absent is not known. The DNA was the basis for D and trimming; V, J and clone size are from that table. For this sample there are approximately 99,000 clones; around 83% appear just once. Clones ranked in the top ten supply 3% to 3.5% of the sample.

This clone appeared once. No antigen is known for it. A junction boundary mismatches the germline segment, possibly from a read error. From the cysteine through the phenylalanine, the CDR3 covers 13 amino acids. Only CDR3 DNA remains: 39 bases, in frame from the first base. Taken from the germline V gene, the CDR1 and CDR2 loops are MDHEN and SYDVKM. Specimen: peripheral blood, collected on day 0 of AZD1222 vaccination. In this chain, TRBV28 is recombined with TRBJ2-6; too little of a D gene remains to name it. The receptor's source is an adult in good health. In nucleotide form, the sequence is TGTGCCAGCAGACCCGGTGGGACCAACGTCCTGACTTTC. It encodes CASRPGGTNVLTF.